The 20 T cell receptor beta chains below were found in one sample sequenced in a study of CD8 T cell repertoires and HIV-1 epitope variants. These receptors have no identified antigens. Clones were read by immunoSEQ multiplex PCR, and TCRdb kept only the in-frame ones, dropping some. Here the sample spans thousands of clones, around 68% being singletons. What was sequenced was cultured CD8+ T cells derived from PBMCs. The source of these receptors is a male donor with HIV.

The sample holds a few counts of this clone. The chain carries TRBV5-6 and TRBJ1-6; a weak D match, TRBD1 (5 bases). The CDR3 is made up of 15 amino acids. V was clipped by 2 bases and J by 7 bases, with 13 bases between them. In germline, CDR1 is SGHDT, CDR2 YYEEEE. For the CDR3, the DNA is TGTGCCAGCAGCTTCCTCCAGGGCGTGAATTCACCCCTCCACTTT. It translates to CASSFLQGVNSPLHF. Drawing the rest from reference TRBV5-6 and TRBJ1-6, the complete variable domain is DAGVTQSPTHLIKTRGQQVTLRCSPKSGHDTVSWYQQALGQGPQFIFQYYEEEERQRGNFPDRFSGHQFPNYSSELNVNALLLGDSALYLCASSFLQGVNSPLHFGNGTRLTVT.

In its sample, this clone is large (0.1 to 1%). The gene calls are TRBV5-1 and TRBJ2-7; no reliable D call. With 4 bases removed from V and 3 bases from J, the gap between germline ends came to 14 bases. The CDR3 length is 14 residues. Germline values: CDR1 SGHRS, CDR2 YFSETQ. The CDR3 sequence is CASSPELDYYEQYF. DNA for the CDR3: TGCGCCAGCAGCCCTGAGTTGGATTACTACGAGCAGTACTTC.

The chain has TRBV7-9 and TRBJ2-1; TRBD2 aligns across 11 bases. The CDR3 has 15 residues. Germline lookup yields CDR1 SEHNR and CDR2 FQNEAQ (reference sequence). The ends lost 5 bases at V and 8 bases at J; junction bases unmatched: 8. The CDR3 loop reads CASSHRLAGNHEQFF. CDR3 in DNA: TGTGCCAGCAGCCACAGACTAGCGGGAAACCATGAGCAGTTCTTC.

This clone was seen only once. The chain joins TRBV28 to TRBJ2-7; D possibly corresponds to TRBD2 (6 bases). The CDR3 consists of 16 residues. CDR1 and CDR2 from the germline V gene are MDHEN and SYDVKM. V was clipped by 4 bases and J by 1 base, with 17 bases between them. This CDR3 reads CASSSYYGRGSYEQYF. CDR3 DNA: TGTGCCAGCAGTTCCTATTACGGGAGAGGGTCCTACGAGCAGTACTTC.

This clone came up a few times. The rearrangement links TRBV4-3 to TRBJ1-2; D possibly corresponds to TRBD1 (5 bases). CDR3 size: 16 residues. V gave up 0 bases and J gave up 5 bases, with 16 bases separating them. The germline gives CDR1 LGHNA, CDR2 YSLEER. The CDR3 sequence is CASSQEGDPSRYGYTF. DNA of the CDR3: TGCGCCAGCAGCCAAGAAGGGGACCCAAGCCGGTATGGCTACACCTTC.

The V gene is TRBV5-1, the J gene TRBJ2-1; 8 positions agree with TRBD1. Germline V gene sequence: CDR1 SGHRS, CDR2 YFSETQ. The CDR3 spans 14 residues. V lost 3 bases, J lost 8 bases, and 7 bases stayed unmatched. CDR3: CASSSGGASDEQFF. CDR3 DNA: TGCGCCAGCAGCTCAGGGGGCGCGTCCGATGAGCAGTTCTTC.

This chain uses TRBV4-1 with TRBJ1-2, with D maybe TRBD1 (5 bases). V was cut by 4 bases and J by 0 bases, with 15 bases left in between. This CDR3 contains 16 residues. Per the germline V gene, CDR1 is MGHRA and CDR2 is YSYEKL. CDR3 nucleotides: TGCGCCAGCAGCCCCTCCGAACAGACAGCTAACTATGGCTACACCTTC. Translating it yields CASSPSEQTANYGYTF.

This clone was recorded only once. The chain recombines TRBV28 with TRBJ2-7, with D possibly TRBD2 on 6 matching bases. CDR1 and CDR2 (germline): MDHEN, SYDVKM. The CDR3 loop spans 17 amino acids. V lost 2 bases, J lost 1 base, and 18 bases lay in between. This CDR3 reads CASSLPGLATRSYEQYF. CDR3 bases: TGTGCCAGCAGTTTACCGGGTCTAGCGACTAGGTCCTACGAGCAGTACTTC.

The chain carries TRBV21-1 and TRBJ2-2. TRBV21-1 is termed a pseudogene. The CDR3 has 15 residues. CDR3 bases: TGTGCCAGCAGCGCCCTAGGGCAGAACACCGGGGAGCTGTTTTTT. Protein sequence: CASSALGQNTGELFF.

The chain combines TRBV28 with TRBJ2-1, with TRBD2 matching over 9 bases. Germline V gives CDR1 MDHEN, CDR2 SYDVKM. The CDR3 is 14 residues long. V shed 2 bases, J shed 6 bases, and the junction held 2 bases outside the gene matches. CDR3: CASSLAGGLNEQFF. In DNA, the CDR3 is TGTGCCAGCAGTTTAGCGGGGGGGCTCAATGAGCAGTTCTTC.

The chain employs TRBV6-5 and TRBJ2-2; tentative D call: TRBD1 (5 bases). V gave up 0 bases and J gave up 1 base, with 9 bases separating them. CDR1 is MNHEY and CDR2 is SVGAGI in the germline V gene. There are 16 residues in the CDR3. CDR3 nucleotides: TGTGCCAGCAGTTACTCCCCAGGGCGGAACACCGGGGAGCTGTTTTTT. Translated: CASSYSPGRNTGELFF.

The rearrangement links TRBV4-1 to TRBJ1-2; D not resolved. V lost 1 base and J 4 bases, leaving 10 bases between the germline ends. The CDR3 is 14 residues long. Germline CDR1 and CDR2: MGHRA and YSYEKL. CDR3 DNA: TGCGCCAGCAGCCAAGCGTGGGTATCCTATGGCTACACCTTC. It is translated as CASSQAWVSYGYTF.

In its sample, this clone was seen once. The CDR3 end shows no conserved phenylalanine or tryptophan, and so a read error is likely. The DNA is left out, because the CDR3 cannot be placed on it with certainty; the CDR3 is given as TCRdb lists it. This chain joins TRBV28 and TRBJ1-2. The length of the CDR3 is 14 amino acids, counting both ends. In germline, CDR1 is MDHEN, CDR2 SYDVKM. The CDR3 loop reads CASSQPILDERPMA.

The sample holds one count of this clone. J is TRBJ2-3 and V is TRBV4-2; 10 positions match TRBD1. Per the germline V gene, CDR1 is LGHNA and CDR2 is YNFKEQ. The CDR3 extends over 20 amino acids. Unmatched junction bases numbered 15, after V lost 0 bases and J lost 3 bases. The CDR3 spells CASSQDPGTGVGDLTDTQYF. For the CDR3, the DNA is TGTGCCAGCAGCCAAGATCCCGGGACAGGGGTAGGGGATTTAACAGATACGCAGTATTTT.

Only a few counts were recorded for this clone. The chain has TRBV25-1 and TRBJ1-1; D unresolved. CDR3 length equals 16 residues. The germline V and J ends were trimmed by 0 bases and 0 bases, with 11 bases remaining between them. Germline CDR1 and CDR2: MGHDK and SYGVNS. This CDR3 is CASSEYGAPMNTEAFF. The CDR3, as DNA: TGTGCCAGCAGTGAATACGGTGCCCCCATGAACACTGAAGCTTTCTTT.

A few counts support this clone. The chain uses TRBV27 and TRBJ1-3; TRBD1 might be the D (5 bases). This CDR3 has 15 residues. CDR1 is MNHEY and CDR2 is SMNVEV in the germline V gene (reference sequence). The ends were cut back, 5 bases at V and 3 bases at J, with 14 bases in the middle. The CDR3 bases are TGTGCCAGCAGTCTAACCGCAGGGTTTGGAAACACCATATATTTT. It yields the protein CASSLTAGFGNTIYF.

The chain joins TRBV28 to TRBJ2-7; D might be TRBD1 (6 bases). The CDR3 is 13 residues long. CDR1 is MDHEN and CDR2 is SYDVKM in the germline V gene. V was shortened by 6 bases and J by 3 bases, with 12 bases between the two germline ends. CDR3 sequence reads: CASSPPDSYEQYF. The CDR3 DNA reads as TGTGCCAGCAGCCCCCCGGACAGCTACGAGCAGTACTTC.

The rearrangement links TRBV27 to TRBJ2-3; 10 bases are a match to TRBD2. The CDR3 has 14 residues. Trimming at V came to 6 bases and at J to 4 bases, leaving 4 bases not matched to a gene. From germline, CDR1 is MNHEY and CDR2 SMNVEV (reference sequence). The CDR3 DNA reads TGTGCCAGCAGCCTCAGCGGGGGGGCAGATACGCAGTATTTT. Its translation is CASSLSGGADTQYF.

The gene calls are TRBV19 and TRBJ2-1; D ambiguous. V was pared by 1 base and J by 10 bases, with 8 bases between. This CDR3 is built from 12 residues. Germline V gene sequence: CDR1 LNHDA, CDR2 SQIVND (reference sequence). The CDR3 is CASSIGSREQFF. CDR3 DNA: TGTGCCAGTAGTATAGGTAGCAGGGAGCAGTTCTTC.

The chain employs TRBV7-3 and TRBJ2-1; 14 nucleotides align to TRBD2. Trimming took 5 bases from V and 8 from J; bases not matched to a gene: 8. This CDR3 region has 16 residues. CDR1 is SGHTA and CDR2 is FQGTGA in the germline V gene. CDR3 in amino acids: CASSRTGTSGGDEQFF. The DNA for the CDR3 is TGTGCCAGCAGCAGAACCGGGACTAGCGGGGGAGATGAGCAGTTCTTC.